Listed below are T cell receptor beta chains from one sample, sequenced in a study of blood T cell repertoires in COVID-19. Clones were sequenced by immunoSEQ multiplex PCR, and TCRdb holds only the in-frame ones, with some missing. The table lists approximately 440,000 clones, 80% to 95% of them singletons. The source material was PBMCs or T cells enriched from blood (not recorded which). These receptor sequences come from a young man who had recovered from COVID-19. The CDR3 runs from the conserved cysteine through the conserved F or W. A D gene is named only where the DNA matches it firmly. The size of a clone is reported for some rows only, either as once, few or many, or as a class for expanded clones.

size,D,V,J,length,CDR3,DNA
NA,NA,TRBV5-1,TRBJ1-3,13,CASSLGGGNTIYF,TGCGCCAGCAGCTTGGGCGGAGGAAACACCATATATTTT
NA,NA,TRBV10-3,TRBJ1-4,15,CAISESLVRNEKLFF,TGTGCCATCAGTGAGTCGTTGGTCAGAAATGAAAAACTGTTTTTT
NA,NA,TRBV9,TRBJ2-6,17,CASSVEPSNSGANVLTF,TGTGCCAGCAGCGTAGAGCCCTCAAACTCTGGGGCCAACGTCCTGACTTTC
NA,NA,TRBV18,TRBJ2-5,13,CASSPDSVETQYF,TGTGCCAGCTCACCTGACTCGGTTGAGACCCAGTACTTC
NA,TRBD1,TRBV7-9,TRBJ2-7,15,CASSLLDRGPYEQYF,TGTGCCAGCAGCTTGCTGGACAGGGGACCCTACGAGCAGTACTTC
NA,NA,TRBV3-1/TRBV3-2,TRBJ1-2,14,CASSQGLRNYGYTF,TGTGCCAGCAGCCAAGGGCTCCGTAACTATGGCTACACCTTC
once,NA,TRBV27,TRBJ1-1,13,CASSFPGNTEAFF,TGTGCCAGCAGTTTCCCGGGGAACACTGAAGCTTTCTTT
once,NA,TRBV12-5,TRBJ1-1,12,CASGAGGAEAFF,TGTGCTAGTGGCGCGGGCGGGGCTGAAGCTTTCTTT
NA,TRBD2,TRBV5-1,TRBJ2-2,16,CASSLLAVPNTGELFF,TGCGCCAGCAGCCTCCTAGCGGTACCGAACACCGGGGAGCTGTTTTTT
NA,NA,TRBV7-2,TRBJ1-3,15,CASSPDWPKGNTIYF,TGTGCCAGCAGTCCAGACTGGCCAAAGGGAAACACCATATATTTT
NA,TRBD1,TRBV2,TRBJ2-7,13,CASSRQGFHEQYF,TGTGCCAGCAGTAGACAGGGTTTCCACGAGCAGTACTTC
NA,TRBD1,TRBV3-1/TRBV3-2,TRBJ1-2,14,CASSQTGGAGGYTF,TGTGCCAGCAGCCAAACAGGGGGCGCAGGTGGCTACACCTTC
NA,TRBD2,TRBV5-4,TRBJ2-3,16,CASSSGLAGTTDTQYF,TGTGCCAGCAGCTCCGGACTAGCGGGGACTACAGATACGCAGTATTTT
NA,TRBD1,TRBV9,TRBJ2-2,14,CASSWRQGTGELFF,TGTGCCAGCAGTTGGAGACAGGGCACCGGGGAGCTGTTTTTT
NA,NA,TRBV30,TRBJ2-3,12,CAWSSAADTQYF,TGTGCCTGGAGTTCAGCGGCAGATACGCAGTATTTT
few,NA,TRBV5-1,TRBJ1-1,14,CASSLQNQNTEAFF,TGCGCCAGCAGCTTGCAGAATCAGAACACTGAAGCTTTCTTT
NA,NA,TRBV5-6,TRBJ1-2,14,CASTDGVSVTGYTF,TGTGCCAGCACCGACGGAGTCTCCGTCACTGGCTACACCTTC
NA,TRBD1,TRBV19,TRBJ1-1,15,CASDRDRGIPTEAFF,TGTGCCAGCGACCGGGACAGAGGAATTCCCACTGAAGCTTTCTTT
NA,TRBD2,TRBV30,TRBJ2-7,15,CAWSISGTTPYEQYF,TGTGCCTGGAGTATCTCCGGGACTACCCCCTACGAGCAGTACTTC
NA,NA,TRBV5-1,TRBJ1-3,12,CASSLDRNTIYF,TGCGCCAGCAGCTTGGACAGAAACACCATATATTTT
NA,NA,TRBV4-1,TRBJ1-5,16,CASSQEQGGGNQPQHF,TGCGCCAGCAGCCAGGAACAGGGCGGTGGCAATCAGCCCCAGCATTTT
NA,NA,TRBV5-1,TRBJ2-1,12,CASSPPGNEQFF,TGCGCCAGCAGCCCCCCGGGCAATGAGCAGTTCTTC
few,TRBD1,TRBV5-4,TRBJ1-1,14,CASSPPGQGTEAFF,TGTGCCAGCAGCCCACCGGGACAGGGGACTGAAGCTTTCTTT
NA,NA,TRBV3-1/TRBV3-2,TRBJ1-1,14,CASSQPGTDTEAFF,TGTGCCAGCAGCCAACCAGGGACTGACACTGAAGCTTTCTTT
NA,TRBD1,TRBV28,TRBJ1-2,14,CASSFGGQGYGYTF,TGTGCCAGCAGTTTCGGTGGACAGGGATATGGCTACACCTTC
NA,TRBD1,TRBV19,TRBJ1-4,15,CASRTTGATNEKLFF,TGTGCCAGTAGGACGACAGGGGCAACTAATGAAAAACTGTTTTTT
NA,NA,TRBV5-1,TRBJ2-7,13,CASSLSPNYEQYF,TGCGCCAGCAGCTTGAGCCCCAACTACGAGCAGTACTTC
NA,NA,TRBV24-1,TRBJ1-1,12,CATSSGNTEAFF,TGTGCCACCAGTTCAGGGAACACTGAAGCTTTCTTT
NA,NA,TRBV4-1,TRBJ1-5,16,CASSQGEGGSNQPQHF,TGCGCCAGCAGCCAGGGAGAAGGGGGAAGCAATCAGCCCCAGCATTTT
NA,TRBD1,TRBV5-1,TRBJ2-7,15,CASSLALTGGDEQYF,TGCGCCAGCAGCTTGGCCTTGACAGGGGGAGACGAGCAGTACTTC
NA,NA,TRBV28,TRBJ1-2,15,CASDSLGETNYGYTF,TGTGCCAGCGATTCATTGGGAGAAACTAACTATGGCTACACCTTC
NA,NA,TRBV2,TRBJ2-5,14,CASWAGSGEETQYF,TGTGCCAGCTGGGCGGGGTCGGGCGAGGAGACCCAGTACTTC
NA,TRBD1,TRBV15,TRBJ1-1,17,CATSRDPGQGKDTEAFF,TGTGCCACCAGCAGAGACCCTGGACAGGGGAAGGACACTGAAGCTTTCTTT
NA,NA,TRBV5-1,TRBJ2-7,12,CASSFGDYEQYF,TGCGCCAGCAGCTTCGGGGATTACGAGCAGTACTTC
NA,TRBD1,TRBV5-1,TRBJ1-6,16,CASSGNRGQGDSPLHF,TGCGCCAGCAGCGGTAACAGGGGTCAGGGGGATTCACCCCTCCACTTT
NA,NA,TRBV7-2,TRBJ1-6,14,CASSLDGATSPLHF,TGTGCCAGCAGCTTAGATGGGGCCACATCACCCCTCCACTTT
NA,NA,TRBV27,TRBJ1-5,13,CASSPTGAQPQHF,TGTGCCAGCAGTCCGACGGGTGCCCAGCCCCAGCATTTT
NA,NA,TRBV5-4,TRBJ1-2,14,CASSLRGDNYGYTF,TGTGCCAGCAGCTTGCGAGGAGACAACTATGGCTACACCTTC
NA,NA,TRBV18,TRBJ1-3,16,CASSPAPQFSGNTIYF,TGTGCCAGCTCACCAGCTCCGCAGTTCTCTGGAAACACCATATATTTT
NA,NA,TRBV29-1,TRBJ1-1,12,CSVIGGVTEAFF,TGCAGCGTCATAGGAGGGGTCACTGAAGCTTTCTTT
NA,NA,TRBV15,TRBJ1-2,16,CATSSPREAPNYGYTF,TGTGCCACCAGCAGCCCTCGGGAGGCACCTAACTATGGCTACACCTTC
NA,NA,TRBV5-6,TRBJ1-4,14,CASSPFGGLDGLFF,TGTGCCAGCAGCCCCTTCGGGGGGCTTGATGGACTGTTTTTT
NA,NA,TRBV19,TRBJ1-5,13,CASSIRANQPQHF,TGTGCCAGTAGTATAAGAGCTAATCAGCCCCAGCATTTT
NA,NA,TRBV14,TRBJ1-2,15,CASSPGAGVGYGYTF,TGTGCCAGCAGCCCCGGAGCAGGGGTGGGCTATGGCTACACCTTC
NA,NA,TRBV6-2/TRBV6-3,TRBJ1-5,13,CASSERPNQPQHF,TGTGCCAGCAGTGAGAGGCCGAATCAGCCCCAGCATTTT
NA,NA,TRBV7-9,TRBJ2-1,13,CASSLGLAGEQFF,TGTGCCAGCAGCTTAGGGTTGGCGGGGGAGCAGTTCTTC
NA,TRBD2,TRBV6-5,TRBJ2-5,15,CASNREGHPAETQYF,TGTGCCAGCAATCGGGAGGGACACCCTGCGGAGACCCAGTACTTC
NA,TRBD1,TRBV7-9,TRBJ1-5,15,CASSRTGEILQPQHF,TGTGCCAGCTCTAGGACAGGGGAGATCCTTCAGCCCCAGCATTTT